This T cell receptor (beta chain) appears in the sequencing data of a study of beta chain features in type 1 diabetes. This clone was observed a handful of times. The antigen is unknown. Expressed TCRB transcripts were sequenced, since all the RNA that had been isolated was reverse transcribed. Method: immunoSEQ multiplex PCR; TCRdb's copy keeps in-frame clones and lacks some. Counted here are hundreds of thousands of clones, roughly 13% occurring once; the ten biggest clones make up 0.022%. Findings of the study overall: For patients, the naive, central memory and Treg TCRB repertoires appeared more alike than for healthy donors. Patients with Type 1 diabetes showed moderately but significantly shorter TCRB CDR3s in all four CD4+ subsets.

About 120 mL of blood, on average, came from one heparinised draw per donor. Sorting of CD4+ naive, central memory, regulatory and stem cell-like memory cells was performed via CD45RO/CCR7/CD25/CD127/CD95/CD27. V was clipped by 3 bases and J by 8 bases, with 13 bases between them. This CDR3 contains 13 residues. Looked up from germline, CDR1 is SEHNR and CDR2 is FQNEAQ (reference sequence). V usage is TRBV7-9 and J usage is TRBJ1-1; D might be TRBD1 (5 bases). Material: naive CD4+ T cells from blood. The sequence derives from a man aged 18-30 years with type 1 diabetes. The CDR3 DNA reads as TGTGCCAGCAGCTTTGTGGGGGACGGCGAAGCTTTCTTT. Protein product: CASSFVGDGEAFF.